This is a list of T cell receptor beta chains from one sample in a study of blood T cell repertoires in COVID-19. Some clones are missing from TCRdb's copy, which holds only in-frame ones; the method was immunoSEQ multiplex PCR. The profile shows 300,000 to 400,000 clones, about 88% of them singletons. The sequencing sample was made of PBMCs or T cells enriched from blood (not recorded which). Every receptor here comes from a woman aged 25 to 39 who had recovered from COVID-19. CDR3s include the opening cysteine and the closing phenylalanine or tryptophan. Clone size appears in some rows only: once, few, many, or a class for an expanded clone.

V gene | clone size | CDR3 protein
TRBV19 | - | CASSPEGATDTQYF
TRBV28 | - | CASSLRSGTGPYEQYF
TRBV5-1 | - | CASSRGGSTSSYEQYF
TRBV5-6 | once | CASSLARDTQYF
TRBV19 | - | CASSPGRARGPHQPQHF
TRBV3-1/TRBV3-2 | - | CASSPQGFYLGSPLHF
TRBV15 | - | CATSRVVGARSNQPQHF
TRBV9 | - | CASSVGPGGAYNEQFF
TRBV6-5 | - | CASSYDGVGQPQHF
TRBV24-1 | once | CATSETGQASNTGELFF
TRBV28 | - | CAGRRGEGYEQYF
TRBV29-1 | - | CSVEIRGSEAFF
TRBV11-2 | - | CASSLDRGGNQPQHF
TRBV30 | - | CAWSVQAGGGTQYF
TRBV3-1/TRBV3-2 | - | CARKRGWVGDTQYF
TRBV5-1 | - | CASSSRLNTGELFF
TRBV5-8 | - | CASSLRVAGGFRDTQYF
TRBV5-1 | - | CASARWTSPTDTQYF
TRBV13 | few | CASSRGGRGVGFTDTQYF
TRBV29-1 | - | CSVPTGGWTEAFF
TRBV21-1 | - | CASSSQGPEVQPQHF
TRBV18 | - | CASTFSGTGVTDTQYF
TRBV4-3 | - | CASSRSTSAGGDATNEKLFF
TRBV19 | once | CASSITGTAYEQYF
TRBV6-1 | - | CASSGDRGGKVYGYTF